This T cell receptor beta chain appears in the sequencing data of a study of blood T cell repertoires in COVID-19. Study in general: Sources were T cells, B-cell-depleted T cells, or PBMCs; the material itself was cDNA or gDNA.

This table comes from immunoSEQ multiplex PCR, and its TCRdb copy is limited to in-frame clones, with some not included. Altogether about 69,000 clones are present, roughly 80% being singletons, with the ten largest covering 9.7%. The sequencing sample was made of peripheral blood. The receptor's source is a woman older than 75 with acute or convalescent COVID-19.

Here the CDR3 DNA reads TGTGCTAGTCATTCTCGCGGGGCACCGAACACCGGGGAGCTGTTTTTT. It is translated as CASHSRGAPNTGELFF. This chain uses TRBV12-5 with TRBJ2-2, with D perhaps matching TRBD2 (6 bases). Deletions cut 8 bases from V and 0 bases from J, with 16 bases between. This CDR3 comprises 16 residues. Germline CDR1 is LGHNT and CDR2 is FRNRAP.